This T cell receptor beta chain comes out of a study of CD8+ T cells in alopecia areata. Overall study: Among treated patients, oral tofacitinib was administered at 5 to 10 mg twice daily. The protocol delivered tofacitinib for 6 to 18 months, then withdrew it for 6 months. Study observations and caveats: Because of a solitary nonresponder, the connection of baseline CD8+ expansion to response stays uncertain.

TCR sequencing used cDNA made by reverse transcription of extracted RNA. Sequenced by immunoSEQ multiplex PCR; TCRdb stores in-frame clones only, minus some. Of tens of thousands of clones listed, more than 65% were seen once; the top ten hold 17%. Trimming left V 1 base short and J 6 bases short, with 10 bases between. Germline V CDR1 and CDR2: SGHTA, FQGNSA. The CDR3 totals 13 residues. Treatment here: oral pan-JAK inhibitor, 5-10 mg twice daily. A word on this clone: As yet, its antigen is unknown.

This clonotype was obtained from a human donor with alopecia areata. The chain combines TRBV7-2 with TRBJ2-7, with D unresolved. The source material was CD8+ T cells sorted from blood, sampled around week 46, from a patient treated with tofacitinib. The CDR3 sequence: CASSLGGSGEQYF. The CDR3 DNA is TGTGCCAGCAGCTTAGGTGGGTCGGGCGAGCAGTACTTC. Full variable domain (remainder filled in from reference TRBV7-2 and TRBJ2-7): GAGVSQSPSNKVTEKGKDVELRCDPISGHTALYWYRQSLGQGLEFLIYFQGNSAPDKSGLPSDRFSAERTGGSVSTLTIQRTQQEDSAVYLCASSLGGSGEQYFGPGTRLTVT.